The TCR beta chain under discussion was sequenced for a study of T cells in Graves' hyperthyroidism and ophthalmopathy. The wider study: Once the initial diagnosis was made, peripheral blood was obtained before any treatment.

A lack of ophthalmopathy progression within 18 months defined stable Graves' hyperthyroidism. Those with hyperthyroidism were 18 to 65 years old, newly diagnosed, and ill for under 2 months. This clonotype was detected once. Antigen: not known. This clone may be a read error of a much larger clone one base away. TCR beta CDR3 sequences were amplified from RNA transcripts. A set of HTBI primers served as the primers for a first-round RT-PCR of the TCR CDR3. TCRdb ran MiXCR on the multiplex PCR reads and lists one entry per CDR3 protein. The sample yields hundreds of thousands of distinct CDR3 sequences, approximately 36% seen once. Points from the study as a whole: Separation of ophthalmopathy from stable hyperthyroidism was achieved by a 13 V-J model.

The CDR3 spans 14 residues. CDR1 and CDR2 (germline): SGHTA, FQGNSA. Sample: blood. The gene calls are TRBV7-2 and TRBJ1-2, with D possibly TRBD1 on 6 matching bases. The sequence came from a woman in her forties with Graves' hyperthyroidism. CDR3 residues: CASSFRGWFYRYTF. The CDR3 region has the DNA TGTGCCAGCAGCTTCAGGGGTTGGTTCTATCGCTACACCTTC.